This T cell receptor (beta chain) stems from a study of control samples from healthy donors and cancer patients. The CDR3 is made up of 12 amino acids. V lost 7 bases and J 10 bases, leaving 14 bases between the germline ends. Germline V gene data show CDR1 as ENHRY and CDR2 as SYGVKD. Measured with immunoSEQ multiplex PCR; TCRdb has only the in-frame clones, and not every one. The table includes 95,000 to 130,000 clones, over 85% detected once. The rearrangement joins TRBV10-3 to TRBJ2-1; no firm D call. What was sequenced was blood. The clonotype comes from a man aged 25 to 40 in good health. CDR3 in DNA: TGTGCCATCACTCCTAACTCCGGCGAGCAGTTCTTC. Encoded protein: CAITPNSGEQFF.